This entry lists 11 T cell receptor beta chains sequenced from one sample in a study of cytomegalovirus exposure and HLA in healthy donors. In the PCR, 60 Vbeta and 13 Jbeta primers were used. The repertoire was sequenced with immunoSEQ multiplex PCR; TCRdb's copy has only in-frame clones and lacks some. The table includes approximately 140,000 clones, 60% to 70% detected once. Sequencing was performed on PBMCs. These receptors came from an older woman in good health and CMV-seropositive.

V and J are TRBV6-6 and TRBJ1-1, with 7 bases that match TRBD1. Germline assignment: CDR1 MNHNY and CDR2 SVGAGI (reference sequence). The V and J ends lost 2 bases and 1 base, in that order; junction bases with no gene match: 7. The CDR3 covers 16 residues. DNA for the CDR3: TGTGCCAGCAGTTACCCACCGGGACAGCGGAACACTGAAGCTTTCTTT. This sequence encodes CASSYPPGQRNTEAFF.

This clone occurred once. The V gene is TRBV7-2, the J gene TRBJ2-5, with TRBD2 identical over 9 bases. The CDR3 contains 15 residues. The J segment lost 0 bases and the V segment lost 3 bases, leaving 2 bases of the junction unmatched. Germline CDR1 reads SGHTA; CDR2 reads FQGNSA. CDR3 loop: CASSFQRGDQETQYF. The CDR3 DNA follows: TGTGCCAGCAGCTTTCAGCGGGGGGACCAAGAGACCCAGTACTTC. Supplemented by reference TRBV7-2 and TRBJ2-5, the full variable domain reads GAGVSQSPSNKVTEKGKDVELRCDPISGHTALYWYRQSLGQGLEFLIYFQGNSAPDKSGLPSDRFSAERTGGSVSTLTIQRTQQEDSAVYLCASSFQRGDQETQYFGPGTRLLVL.

The genes are TRBV5-1 and TRBJ1-3; D is possibly TRBD1 (5 bases). Trimming shortened V by 1 base and J by 3 bases, and 11 bases separated the two germline ends. The CDR3 runs 15 residues. CDR1 SGHRS and CDR2 YFSETQ come from the germline V gene. The CDR3 reads CASSLTTGVGNTIYF. The CDR3 DNA reads TGCGCCAGCAGCTTGACTACAGGTGTTGGAAACACCATATATTTT.

The chain is built from TRBV27 and TRBJ2-7; tentative D call: TRBD2 (5 bases). V dropped 6 bases and J dropped 3 bases, with 12 bases sitting between them. The germline CDR1 and CDR2 sequences are MNHEY and SMNVEV (reference sequence). The CDR3 consists of 13 residues. The CDR3 loop reads CASSSLGNYEQYF. CDR3 coding DNA: TGTGCCAGCAGCTCTCTCGGGAACTACGAGCAGTACTTC.

The V gene is TRBV6-5, the J gene TRBJ2-3; TRBD2 agrees at 15 bases. The V gene's germline CDR1 is MNHEY and CDR2 SVGAGI. This CDR3 is built from 15 residues. Unmatched junction bases numbered 5, after V lost 7 bases and J lost 6 bases. The CDR3 nucleotides read TGTGCCAGCACCAGTGGGACTAGCGGGAGGGATACGCAGTATTTT. Protein sequence: CASTSGTSGRDTQYF.

This clone has just one count. The chain has TRBV5-6 and TRBJ2-2, with 12 bases lining up with TRBD1. The trim removed 4 bases at V and 4 bases at J, leaving 2 bases unmatched. The CDR3 is 15 amino acids. Germline V gives CDR1 SGHDT, CDR2 YYEEEE. CDR3 region: CASSGTGGITGELFF. CDR3 DNA: TGTGCCAGCAGCGGGACAGGGGGCATCACCGGGGAGCTGTTTTTT.

The chain links TRBV11-3 to TRBJ2-1; tentative D call: TRBD1 (5 bases). This CDR3 contains 14 residues. Deletions cut 5 bases from V and 7 bases from J, with 15 bases between. CDR1 and CDR2 (germline): SGHNT, YENEEA. CDR3 in DNA: TGTGCCAGCAGCGCCCCAGGGATCGGGAATGAGCAGTTCTTC. Translating it yields CASSAPGIGNEQFF.

This clone was detected once. Other DNA sequences in this specimen translate into the identical CDR3. The V gene is TRBV5-1, the J gene TRBJ2-3; 11 bases line up with TRBD2. Germline V lookup: CDR1 SGHRS, CDR2 YFSETQ. Trimming at V came to 0 bases and at J to 3 bases, leaving 3 bases not matched to a gene. The CDR3 consists of 16 residues. CDR3 in amino acids: CASSLGTSGRTDTQYF. CDR3 coding DNA: TGCGCCAGCAGCTTGGGCACTAGCGGGAGAACAGATACGCAGTATTTT.

This chain uses TRBV7-2 with TRBJ1-1; D is perhaps TRBD1 (5 bases). The V end was cut by 2 bases, the J end by 1 base, with 5 bases between. This CDR3 spans 13 amino acids. The germline CDR1 and CDR2 sequences are SGHTA and FQGNSA. The CDR3 sequence is CASSLQGNTEAFF. For the CDR3, the DNA is TGTGCCAGCAGCTTACAGGGGAACACTGAAGCTTTCTTT.

About this clone: One junction end disagrees with the germline gene, perhaps due to a read error. V usage is TRBV5-1 and J usage is TRBJ2-1; 15 nucleotides line up with TRBD2. This CDR3 spans 15 amino acids. CDR1 SGHRS and CDR2 YFSETQ come from the germline V gene. This CDR3 reads CASSGGLAGGNEQLF. The CDR3 DNA is TGCGCCAGCAGCGGGGGACTAGCGGGAGGTAATGAGCAGCTCTTC.

The chain is built from TRBV7-3 and TRBJ2-5; 11 nucleotides match TRBD2. J was trimmed by 3 bases and V by 5 bases; bases with no gene match: 5. Germline V gives CDR1 SGHTA, CDR2 FQGTGA. The CDR3 consists of 15 residues. CDR3 nucleotide sequence: TGTGCCAGCAGCAAACTAGCGGGAGTGGAAGAGACCCAGTACTTC. This gives the protein CASSKLAGVEETQYF.